This T cell receptor beta chain was sequenced in a study of regulatory T cells in long-lasting Graves disease. Study context: Graves' patients, diagnosed recently, had received antithyroid drugs under 3 months. Study results and caveats: Whereas about a thousand public clonotypes were shared by new patients, persistent patients shared more, at under 3,000.

CDR1 is MDHEN and CDR2 is SYDVKM in the germline V gene. The CDR3 spans 13 residues. V was trimmed by 2 bases and J by 6 bases, leaving 11 bases between them. Sequencing libraries for TCR beta were prepared with iRepertoire HTBI primers and Arm-PCR of CDR3 regions. A single record per CDR3 protein comes from TCRdb applying MiXCR to the multiplex PCR reads. The sample holds around 360,000 distinct CDR3 sequences; around 15% are singletons and the top ten take 20%. This clonotype was observed a handful of times. What it binds is unknown. Stated time point: newly diagnosed GD, antithyroid drugs for less than 3 months. From RNA extracted from PBMCs, the TCR library was made. These data were also filed under a second study, of T cells in Graves' hyperthyroidism and ophthalmopathy.

The TCR sequence derives from a woman between 18 and 29 years old with Graves disease. The J gene is TRBJ2-7, the V gene TRBV28, with a weak D call TRBD2 (5 bases). This sample comprised peripheral blood mononuclear cells (PBMCs), obtained at new diagnosis, from a patient treated with antithyroid drugs. CDR3 region: CASSLGNEGEQYF. The DNA for the CDR3 is TGTGCCAGCAGTTTAGGGAACGAGGGCGAGCAGTACTTC. Full variable domain (outside the CDR3, taken from reference TRBV28 and TRBJ2-7): DVKVTQSSRYLVKRTGEKVFLECVQDMDHENMFWYRQDPGLGLRLIYFSYDVKMKEKGDIPEGYSVSREKKERFSLILESASTNQTSMYLCASSLGNEGEQYFGPGTRLTVT.